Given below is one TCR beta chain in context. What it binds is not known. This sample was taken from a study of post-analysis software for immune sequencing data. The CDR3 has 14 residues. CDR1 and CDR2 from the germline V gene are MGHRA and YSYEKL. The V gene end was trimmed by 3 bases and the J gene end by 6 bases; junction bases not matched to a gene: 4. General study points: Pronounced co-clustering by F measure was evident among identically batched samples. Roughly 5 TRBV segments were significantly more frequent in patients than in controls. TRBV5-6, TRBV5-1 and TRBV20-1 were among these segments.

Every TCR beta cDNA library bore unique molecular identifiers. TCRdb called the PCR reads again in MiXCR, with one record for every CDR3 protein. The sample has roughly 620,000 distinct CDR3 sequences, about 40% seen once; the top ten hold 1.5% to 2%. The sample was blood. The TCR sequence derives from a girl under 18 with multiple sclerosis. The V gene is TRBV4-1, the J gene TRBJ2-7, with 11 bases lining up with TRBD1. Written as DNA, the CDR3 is TGCGCCAGCAGCCATCCGGGACAGGGGGTCGAGCAGTACTTC. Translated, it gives CASSHPGQGVEQYF.